A selection of T cell receptor beta chains follows, all from one sample in a study of blood T cell repertoires in COVID-19. Assay: immunoSEQ multiplex PCR; the TCRdb copy retains only in-frame clones and omits some. In the table there are around 150,000 clones, about 89% of which are singletons. The specimen sequenced was peripheral blood. The receptors were gathered from a man aged 60 to 69 with acute or convalescent COVID-19. CDR3s include the opening cysteine and the closing phenylalanine or tryptophan. A D gene is named only where the DNA matches it firmly. Only part of the rows carry a size: once, few, many, or a class if the clone is expanded.

d_gene,abundance,v_gene,j_gene,CDR3nt,CDR3aa
NA,once,TRBV7-3,TRBJ1-1,TGTGCCAGCAGCCAGCAGGGGAACACTGAAGCTTTCTTT,CASSQQGNTEAFF
NA,once,TRBV5-1,TRBJ1-2,TGCGCCAGCAGCTACTCCGGGCAGGGCTATGGCTACACCTTC,CASSYSGQGYGYTF
NA,few,TRBV6-5,TRBJ1-1,TGTGCCAGCACCCCGGGACATACGGGGGGAAGCGAAGCTTTCTTT,CASTPGHTGGSEAFF
TRBD2,NA,TRBV9,TRBJ2-1,TGTGCCAGCAGCGTAGAGGGGGGTAGCGGGGCCCTATCCTACAATGAGCAGTTCTTC,CASSVEGGSGALSYNEQFF
NA,NA,TRBV6-5,TRBJ1-5,TGTGCCAGCAGTTACCGGGGTGGACAGCCCCAGCATTTT,CASSYRGGQPQHF
TRBD1,NA,TRBV24-1,TRBJ1-5,TGTGCCACCAGTGATCCCAGTGACAGGGGTGGGGGCAATCAGCCCCAGCATTTT,CATSDPSDRGGGNQPQHF
NA,NA,TRBV2,TRBJ1-2,TGTGCCAGCATGAGACAGGACGGATATGGCTACACCTTC,CASMRQDGYGYTF
TRBD2,once,TRBV7-6,TRBJ2-7,TGTGCCAGCAGCCGCGGGGGGCGTTTCGAGCAGTACTTC,CASSRGGRFEQYF
NA,NA,TRBV7-8,TRBJ1-3,TGTGCCAGCACCGAAAGACAAACGGGAAACACCATATATTTT,CASTERQTGNTIYF
TRBD1,once,TRBV19,TRBJ2-4,TGTGCCAGTAGTATCGGAACTCGACAGGGGGCTCTCGCCAAAAACATTCAGTACTTC,CASSIGTRQGALAKNIQYF
TRBD1,NA,TRBV27,TRBJ1-5,TGTGCCAGCAGGGGGACAGGGGGCAATCAGCCCCAGCATTTT,CASRGTGGNQPQHF
NA,once,TRBV12-3/TRBV12-4,TRBJ2-1,TGTGCCAGCAGTTTAGTAGAGAATGAGCAGTTCTTC,CASSLVENEQFF
TRBD1,NA,TRBV7-9,TRBJ2-7,TGTGCCAGCAGCGCTACGGAACAGGGGGCTTCCGAGCAGTACTTC,CASSATEQGASEQYF
NA,few,TRBV11-2,TRBJ2-7,TGTGCCAGCAGCTTACAGGTCGAGACCCACGAGCAGTACTTC,CASSLQVETHEQYF
NA,NA,TRBV6-5,TRBJ1-6,TGTGCCAGCAGCCGGTATAATTCACCCCTCCACTTT,CASSRYNSPLHF
NA,NA,TRBV21-1,TRBJ2-1,TGTGCCAGCAGCAGAACAGGGAGCTCCTACAATGAGCAGTTCTTC,CASSRTGSSYNEQFF
NA,NA,TRBV6-5,TRBJ2-3,TGTGCCAGCGGTCGGCCAGGGAAAGGCACAGATACGCAGTATTTT,CASGRPGKGTDTQYF
TRBD1,once,TRBV5-1,TRBJ2-7,TGCGCCAGCAGCCAGCAGACAGGGAACGAGCAGTACTTC,CASSQQTGNEQYF
TRBD1,few,TRBV7-8,TRBJ1-1,TGTGCCAGCAGTCGGACAGGGGGCGATAACACTGAAGCTTTCTTT,CASSRTGGDNTEAFF
TRBD1,NA,TRBV7-9,TRBJ2-7,TGTGCCAGCAGCCTAGAAGGGACAGGGGCCTACGAGCAGTACTTC,CASSLEGTGAYEQYF
TRBD1,NA,TRBV11-2,TRBJ2-5,TGTGCCAGCAGCACCGACAGGGTTGCAGAGACCCAGTACTTC,CASSTDRVAETQYF
TRBD1,NA,TRBV11-2,TRBJ1-1,TGTGCCAGCAGCGCCCGTCCGACAGGGGCCACTAACACTGAAGCTTTCTTT,CASSARPTGATNTEAFF